One TCR beta chain is described in this entry. Its antigen remains unknown. The sample comes from a study of spatial heterogeneity in lung cancer. In the study overall: Beta-chain sequences were consistently detected more often than alpha-chain sequences.

Time point defined: sample taken at primary tumor resection. Whole RNA was taken from tumor, nontumor lung or frozen PBMC; it was then sequenced unsorted. Unique molecular identifiers, one per molecule, were present on every TCR cDNA molecule. TCRdb re-called the 5' RACE reads with MiXCR, one entry per CDR3 protein. Altogether 80,000 to 95,000 distinct CDR3 sequences are present, over 8.5% being singletons, with the ten largest covering 6.9%. This CDR3 has 11 residues. Germline CDR1 MDHEN, CDR2 SYDVKM. V shed 6 bases and J shed 5 bases, with 7 bases lying between them. The study's findings and limits: The study found ubiquitous expanded tumor TCRs in blood more at resection than follow-up.

This sequence joins TRBV28 and TRBJ2-5, with D possibly TRBD1 on 6 matching bases. The material sequenced was PBMCs, taken at surgery. The receptor was derived from a male donor with early-stage non-small cell lung cancer. The CDR3 DNA sequence: TGTGCCAGCAGAACAGGGGAGACCCAGTACTTC. It codes for CASRTGETQYF.